These 18 T cell receptor beta chains came from one sample sequenced in a study of blood T cell repertoires in COVID-19. The data were produced by immunoSEQ multiplex PCR, yet TCRdb's version contains in-frame clones alone and is incomplete. The table lists roughly 130,000 clones, 80% to 90% of them singletons. Sequences were obtained from peripheral blood. The receptors stem from a man in his sixties with active or convalescent COVID-19.

The chain carries TRBV5-1 and TRBJ2-1, with a weak D call TRBD2 (6 bases). Per germline, CDR1 SGHRS and CDR2 YFSETQ. This CDR3 is 14 amino acids long. Trimming took off 0 bases at V and 8 bases at J, with 12 bases between the two ends. The CDR3 region is CASSLVRDRDEQFF. The DNA of the CDR3 is TGCGCCAGCAGCTTGGTGCGGGATAGGGATGAGCAGTTCTTC.

This clone was observed once. The chain carries TRBV5-1 and TRBJ1-1, with TRBD1 as a possible D gene (6 bases). Looked up from germline, CDR1 is SGHRS and CDR2 is YFSETQ. The CDR3 runs to 16 residues. V lost 4 bases, J lost 5 bases, and 21 bases lay in between. The CDR3 loop reads CASSPIGPGAGTEAFF. In nucleotides, the CDR3 is TGCGCCAGCAGCCCAATTGGTCCAGGGGCCGGGACTGAAGCTTTCTTT.

A few counts support this clone. The rearrangement uses TRBV7-8 and TRBJ2-5; D may be TRBD1 (6 bases). The CDR3 length is 14 residues. V was shortened by 4 bases and J by 1 base, with 10 bases between the two germline ends. Germline V lookup: CDR1 SGHVS, CDR2 FQNEAQ. The CDR3 loop reads CASSSNRVQETQYF. DNA for the CDR3: TGTGCCAGCAGCTCAAACAGGGTCCAAGAGACCCAGTACTTC.

The CDR3 sequence is CASAAGSPYEQYF. The CDR3, as DNA: TGTGCCAGCGCAGCGGGGAGCCCCTACGAGCAGTACTTC. The rearrangement uses TRBV10-3 and TRBJ2-7, with 7 bases that match TRBD2. Trimming took 10 bases from V and 2 from J; bases not matched to a gene: 8. Germline V gene data show CDR1 as ENHRY and CDR2 as SYGVKD. The CDR3 spans 13 residues.

The chain combines TRBV6-2 or TRBV6-3 with TRBJ1-5, with no clear D. This CDR3 has 14 residues. The V end was cut by 6 bases, the J end by 3 bases, with 12 bases between. CDR1 and CDR2 (germline): MNHEY, SVGEGT. The CDR3 spells CASSPRSFNQPQHF. The CDR3 nucleotides read TGTGCCAGCAGCCCCCGTTCCTTCAATCAGCCCCAGCATTTT.

The rearrangement uses TRBV6-5 and TRBJ1-1, with TRBD1 matching 8 bases. The ends lost 7 bases at V and 4 bases at J; junction bases unmatched: 5. Germline V gives CDR1 MNHEY, CDR2 SVGAGI. This CDR3 is built from 13 residues. The DNA for the CDR3 is TGTGCCAGCACCTACGACAGGGGCACTGAAGCTTTCTTT. Translating it yields CASTYDRGTEAFF.

The rearrangement joins TRBV4-2 to TRBJ1-6; D not certain. The length of the CDR3 is 16 residues. Germline loops: CDR1 LGHNA, CDR2 YNFKEQ. V was pared by 0 bases and J by 2 bases, with 8 bases between. The CDR3 DNA sequence: TGTGCCAGCAGCCAAGATTACATCGCCTATAATTCACCCCTCCACTTT. Translated, it gives CASSQDYIAYNSPLHF.

The J gene is TRBJ1-2, the V gene TRBV25-1; TRBD1 agrees at 8 bases. The length of the CDR3 is 15 residues. Germline assignment: CDR1 MGHDK and CDR2 SYGVNS. V was clipped by 6 bases and J by 3 bases; unmatched bases: 9. The chain's CDR3 is CASSSTGGRYYGYTF. The CDR3 nucleotides are TGTGCCAGCAGCTCTACAGGGGGGAGATACTATGGCTACACCTTC.

This rearrangement joins TRBV27 to TRBJ2-1; 10 bases match TRBD2. The CDR3 has 14 amino acids. Germline V gene lookup returns CDR1 MNHEY and CDR2 SMNVEV (reference sequence). V shed 3 bases and J 6 bases; nucleotides not matched to a gene: 2. The CDR3 DNA reads as TGTGCCAGCAGTTTGAGCGGGAGGGGCAATGAGCAGTTCTTC. Encoded protein: CASSLSGRGNEQFF.

The rearrangement uses TRBV28 and TRBJ2-4, with D perhaps TRBD1 (5 bases). The CDR3 has 17 residues. V was pared by 10 bases and J by 0 bases, with 22 bases between. The V gene's germline CDR1 is MDHEN and CDR2 SYDVKM. The CDR3 loop reads CATTRAGLDLAKNIQYF. CDR3 DNA sequence: TGTGCCACCACCAGGGCAGGGCTTGATTTAGCCAAAAACATTCAGTACTTC.

The gene calls are TRBV6-1 and TRBJ2-3; no reliable D call. The CDR3 covers 13 residues. The germline V and J ends were trimmed by 1 base and 6 bases, with 8 bases remaining between them. The germline gives CDR1 MNHNS, CDR2 SASEGT. The DNA of the CDR3 is TGTGCCAGCAGTGAAGTAATACACGATACGCAGTATTTT. Residues: CASSEVIHDTQYF.

V usage is TRBV5-1 and J usage is TRBJ2-5; D possibly corresponds to TRBD2 (6 bases). The V end lost 7 bases, the J end lost 5 bases, and 15 bases lay between the germline ends. The CDR3 is 13 residues long. The germline V gene encodes CDR1 SGHRS and CDR2 YFSETQ. CDR3 residues: CASRLGGMETQYF. Here the CDR3 DNA reads TGCGCCAGCCGCCTCGGGGGAATGGAGACCCAGTACTTC.

The chain links TRBV9 to TRBJ1-1; D not resolved. The germline V and J ends were trimmed by 0 bases and 0 bases, with 6 bases remaining between them. Germline CDR1 SGDLS, CDR2 YYNGEE. There are 14 residues in the CDR3. The CDR3: CASSVDGVNTEAFF. The DNA of the CDR3 is TGTGCCAGCAGCGTAGACGGAGTGAACACTGAAGCTTTCTTT.

This chain uses TRBV5-1 with TRBJ2-2; 13 positions match TRBD2. V lost 4 bases, J lost 5 bases, and 2 bases stayed unmatched. CDR1 and CDR2 (germline): SGHRS, YFSETQ. The CDR3 contains 15 residues. DNA for the CDR3: TGCGCCAGCAGCGGACTAGCGGGAGAAACCGGGGAGCTGTTTTTT. Translating it yields CASSGLAGETGELFF.

The chain links TRBV28 to TRBJ1-5, with 9 bases aligning to TRBD1. CDR3 size: 17 residues. CDR1 and CDR2 from the germline V gene are MDHEN and SYDVKM. V was clipped by 6 bases and J by 7 bases; unmatched bases: 16. This CDR3 reads CASSGIGQGIFGQPQHF. CDR3 bases: TGTGCCAGCAGCGGAATAGGACAGGGGATCTTCGGGCAGCCCCAGCATTTT. The variable domain in full, with the rest retrieved from reference TRBV28 and TRBJ1-5, is DVKVTQSSRYLVKRTGEKVFLECVQDMDHENMFWYRQDPGLGLRLIYFSYDVKMKEKGDIPEGYSVSREKKERFSLILESASTNQTSMYLCASSGIGQGIFGQPQHFGDGTRLSIL.

The genes are TRBV10-2 and TRBJ2-4; TRBD2 matches 9 bases. Germline assignment: CDR1 WSHSY and CDR2 SAAADI. The CDR3 runs 17 residues. V lost 0 bases and J lost 3; bases outside the gene matches: 6. DNA of the CDR3: TGCGCCAGCAGTGAGTCGACGGGGACTAGCTACAAAAACATTCAGTACTTC. Translation gives CASSESTGTSYKNIQYF.

This chain connects TRBV15 to TRBJ1-1; TRBD1 might be the D (6 bases). Germline lookup yields CDR1 LNHNV and CDR2 YYDKDF (reference sequence). CDR3 size: 13 residues. Deletions cut 1 base from V and 8 bases from J, with 11 bases between. The CDR3 here is CATSRVRGGEAFF. The CDR3 region has the DNA TGTGCCACCAGCAGAGTGAGGGGGGGGGAAGCTTTCTTT. The entire variable domain, with the rest obtained from reference TRBV15 and TRBJ1-1, is as follows: DAMVIQNPRYQVTQFGKPVTLSCSQTLNHNVMYWYQQKSSQAPKLLFHYYDKDFNNEADTPDNFQSRRPNTSFCFLDIRSPGLGDTAMYLCATSRVRGGEAFFGQGTRLTVV.

This clone was detected only a few times. The chain couples TRBV7-9 to TRBJ2-5, with D possibly matching TRBD2 (6 bases). In germline, CDR1 is SEHNR, CDR2 FQNEAQ (reference sequence). The CDR3 extends over 13 amino acids. The V gene lost 1 base and the J gene lost 12 bases, with 15 bases spanning the gap. This CDR3 is CASSLDTRGLEYF. The DNA for the CDR3 is TGTGCCAGCAGCTTAGATACCCGGGGACTGGAGTACTTC.